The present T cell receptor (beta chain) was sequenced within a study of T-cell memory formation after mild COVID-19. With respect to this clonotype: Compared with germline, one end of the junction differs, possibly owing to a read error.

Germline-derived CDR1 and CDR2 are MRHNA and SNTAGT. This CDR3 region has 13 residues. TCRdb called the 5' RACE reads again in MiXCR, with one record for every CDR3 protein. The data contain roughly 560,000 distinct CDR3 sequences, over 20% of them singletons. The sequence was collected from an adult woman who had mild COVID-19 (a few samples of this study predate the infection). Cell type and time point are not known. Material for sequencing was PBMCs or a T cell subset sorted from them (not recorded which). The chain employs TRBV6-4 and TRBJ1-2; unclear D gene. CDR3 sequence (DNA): TGTGCCAGCAGTGACCCGATCGGCCCACCGTTGGTCTTC. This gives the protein CASSDPIGPPLVF.